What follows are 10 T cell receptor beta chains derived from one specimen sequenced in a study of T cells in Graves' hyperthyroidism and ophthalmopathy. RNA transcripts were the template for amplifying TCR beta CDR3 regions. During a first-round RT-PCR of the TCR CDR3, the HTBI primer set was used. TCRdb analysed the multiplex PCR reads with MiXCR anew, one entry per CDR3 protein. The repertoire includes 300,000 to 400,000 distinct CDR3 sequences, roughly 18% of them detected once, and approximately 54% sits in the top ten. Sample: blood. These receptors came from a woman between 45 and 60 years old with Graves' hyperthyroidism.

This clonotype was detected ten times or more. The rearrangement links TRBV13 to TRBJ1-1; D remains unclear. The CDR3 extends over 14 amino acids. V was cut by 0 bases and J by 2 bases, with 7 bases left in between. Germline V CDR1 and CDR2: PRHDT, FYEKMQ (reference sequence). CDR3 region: CASSLGGSNTEAFF. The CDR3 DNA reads TGTGCCAGCAGCTTAGGCGGGTCCAACACTGAAGCTTTCTTT.

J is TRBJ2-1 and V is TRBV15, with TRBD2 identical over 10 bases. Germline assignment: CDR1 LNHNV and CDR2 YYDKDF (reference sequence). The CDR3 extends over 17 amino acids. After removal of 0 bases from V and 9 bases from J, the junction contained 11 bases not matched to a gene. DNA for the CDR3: TGTGCCACCAGCAGAGATACCAGCGGGAGGGGTCTCGGTGAGCAGTTCTTC. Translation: CATSRDTSGRGLGEQFF.

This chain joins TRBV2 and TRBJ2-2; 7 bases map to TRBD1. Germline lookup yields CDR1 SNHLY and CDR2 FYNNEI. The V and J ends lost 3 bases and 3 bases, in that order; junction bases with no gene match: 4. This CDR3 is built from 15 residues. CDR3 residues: CASSDHGQDTGELFF. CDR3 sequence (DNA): TGTGCCAGCAGTGACCACGGACAGGACACCGGGGAGCTGTTTTTT.

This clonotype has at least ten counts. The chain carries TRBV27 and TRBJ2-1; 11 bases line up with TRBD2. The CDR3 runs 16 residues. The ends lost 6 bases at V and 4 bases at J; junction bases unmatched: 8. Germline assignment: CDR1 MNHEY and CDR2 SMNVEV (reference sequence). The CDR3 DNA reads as TGTGCCAGCAGCGGAACCGGGACTAGCGGTTACAATGAGCAGTTCTTC. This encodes CASSGTGTSGYNEQFF.

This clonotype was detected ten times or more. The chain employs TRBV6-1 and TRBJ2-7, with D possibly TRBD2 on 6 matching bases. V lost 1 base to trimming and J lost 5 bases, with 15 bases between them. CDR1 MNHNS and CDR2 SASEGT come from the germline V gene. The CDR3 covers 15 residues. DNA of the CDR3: TGTGCCAGCAGTGAAGTGGAGGGAGGCAGAAACGAGCAGTACTTC. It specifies CASSEVEGGRNEQYF.

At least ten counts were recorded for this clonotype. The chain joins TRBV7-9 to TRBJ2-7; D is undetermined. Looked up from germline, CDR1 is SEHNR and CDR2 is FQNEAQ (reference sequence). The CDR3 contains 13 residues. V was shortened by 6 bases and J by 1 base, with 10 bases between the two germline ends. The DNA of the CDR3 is TGTGCCAGCAGTTTCGGCGGTTCCTACGAGCAGTACGTC. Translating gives CASSFGGSYEQYV.

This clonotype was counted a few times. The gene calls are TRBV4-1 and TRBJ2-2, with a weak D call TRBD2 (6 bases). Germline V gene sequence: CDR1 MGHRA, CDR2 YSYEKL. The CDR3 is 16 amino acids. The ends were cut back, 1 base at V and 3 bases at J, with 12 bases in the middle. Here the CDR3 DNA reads TGCGCCAGCAGCCAAGCTCGGGGGACCCACACCGGGGAGCTGTTTTTT. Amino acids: CASSQARGTHTGELFF.

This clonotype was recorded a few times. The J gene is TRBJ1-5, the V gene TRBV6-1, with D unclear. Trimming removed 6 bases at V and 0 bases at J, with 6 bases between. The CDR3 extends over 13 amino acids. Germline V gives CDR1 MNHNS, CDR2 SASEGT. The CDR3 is CASSGYSNQPQHF. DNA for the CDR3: TGTGCCAGCAGCGGTTATAGCAATCAGCCCCAGCATTTT.

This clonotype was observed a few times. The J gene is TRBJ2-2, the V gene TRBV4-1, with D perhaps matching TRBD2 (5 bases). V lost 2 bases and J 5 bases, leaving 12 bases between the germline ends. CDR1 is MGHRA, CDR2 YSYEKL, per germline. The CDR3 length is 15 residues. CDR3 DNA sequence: TGCGCCAGCAGCCAACTTATTGGGAGTACCGGGGAGCTGTTTTTT. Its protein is CASSQLIGSTGELFF.

CDR3 loop: CASSFSRGNEKLFF. The CDR3, as DNA: TGTGCCAGCAGCTTTTCTCGAGGGAATGAAAAACTGTTTTTT. The chain joins TRBV7-9 to TRBJ1-4; D not resolved. With 3 bases removed from V and 5 bases from J, the gap between germline ends came to 10 bases. The CDR3 loop spans 14 amino acids. The germline gives CDR1 SEHNR, CDR2 FQNEAQ (reference sequence).